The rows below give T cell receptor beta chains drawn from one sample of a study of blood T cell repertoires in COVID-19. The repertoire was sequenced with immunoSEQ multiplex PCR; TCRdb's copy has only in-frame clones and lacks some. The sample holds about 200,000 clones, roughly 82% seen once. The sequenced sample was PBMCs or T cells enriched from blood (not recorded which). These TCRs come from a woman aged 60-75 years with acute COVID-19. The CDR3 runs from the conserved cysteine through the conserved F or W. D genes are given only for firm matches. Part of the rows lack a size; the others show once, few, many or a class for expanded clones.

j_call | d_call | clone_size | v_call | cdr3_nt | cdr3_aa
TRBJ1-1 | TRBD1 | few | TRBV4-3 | TGCGCCAGCAGCCACCGACAGGGCACGAACACTGAAGCTTTCTTT | CASSHRQGTNTEAFF
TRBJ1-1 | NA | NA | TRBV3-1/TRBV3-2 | TGTGCCAGCCGACCGGGGGGGGCGGGAGAAGCTTTCTTT | CASRPGGAGEAFF
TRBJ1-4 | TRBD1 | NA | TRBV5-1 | TGCGCCAGCAGCTCGGGACAGGCGAGCGCAACTAATGAAAAACTGTTTTTT | CASSSGQASATNEKLFF
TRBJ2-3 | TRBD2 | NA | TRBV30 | TGTGCCTGTAGCGGGGACTTCACAGATACGCAGTATTTT | CACSGDFTDTQYF
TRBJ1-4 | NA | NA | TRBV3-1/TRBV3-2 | TGTGCCAGCAGCCAAGGGGCAGCCGAAAAACTGTTTTTT | CASSQGAAEKLFF
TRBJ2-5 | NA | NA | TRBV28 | TGTGCCAGTACAGGGATCCTCTCCTCCCCTTACTTC | CASTGILSSPYF
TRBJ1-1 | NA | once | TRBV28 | TGTGCCAGCAGTTTCAGCAGGGAGGTTAAAGCTTTCTTT | CASSFSREVKAFF
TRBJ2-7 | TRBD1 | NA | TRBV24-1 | TGTGCCACCGGACAGGGGGCTGGGTCCTACGAGCAGTACTTC | CATGQGAGSYEQYF
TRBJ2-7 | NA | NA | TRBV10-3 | TGTGCCATCAGTGATGAAACTAGTTCCTACGAGCAGTACTTC | CAISDETSSYEQYF
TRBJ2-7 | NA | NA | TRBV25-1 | TGTGCCAGCAGCGGGTACTCCTACGAGCAGTACTTC | CASSGYSYEQYF